The next 16 T cell receptor beta chains were all read from a single sample in a study of cytomegalovirus exposure and HLA in healthy donors. Primers included in the PCR were 60 Vbeta and 13 Jbeta primers. Profiling relied on immunoSEQ multiplex PCR, and the TCRdb table lists in-frame clones only, not all of them. Of roughly 140,000 clones in the sample, around 75% are singletons; the top ten hold over 1%. What was sequenced was PBMCs. The receptor set was obtained from a female donor in good health and CMV-seronegative.

The chain uses TRBV6-5 and TRBJ2-1; D is possibly TRBD1 (6 bases). CDR1 and CDR2 from the germline V gene are MNHEY and SVGAGI. The CDR3 length is 16 residues. Trimming removed 2 bases from V and 5 bases from J, with 16 bases in between. CDR3 protein: CASSYPQGGDHNEQFF. CDR3 nucleotides: TGTGCCAGCAGTTACCCACAGGGTGGGGACCACAATGAGCAGTTCTTC.

This sequence joins TRBV29-1 and TRBJ2-5; D may be TRBD2 (7 bases). V was shortened by 6 bases and J by 4 bases, with 21 bases between the two germline ends. The CDR3 runs to 15 residues. CDR1 and CDR2 from the germline V gene are SQVTM and ANQGSEA. In DNA form, the CDR3 reads TGCAGCGTGGGGAGGGGGGCAGGTTTAAGAGAGACCCAGTACTTC. It encodes CSVGRGAGLRETQYF.

The rearrangement links TRBV6-5 to TRBJ2-7, with TRBD1 identical over 8 bases. This CDR3 is built from 15 residues. V was clipped by 4 bases and J by 1 base; unmatched bases: 6. In germline, CDR1 is MNHEY, CDR2 SVGAGI. The CDR3 protein is CASSFGQGNSYEQYF. In DNA, the CDR3 is TGTGCCAGCAGTTTCGGACAGGGTAATTCCTACGAGCAGTACTTC.

This clone was recorded only once. The J gene is TRBJ1-5, the V gene TRBV28, with 10 bases that match TRBD1. This CDR3 contains 16 residues. J gave up 4 bases and V 5 bases, and 8 bases lay outside the gene matches. The germline V gene has CDR1 MDHEN and CDR2 SYDVKM. The CDR3 coding sequence is TGTGCCAGCAGTCCCGGGGACAGGGGAGGGAATCAGCCCCAGCATTTT. It translates to CASSPGDRGGNQPQHF.

The chain has TRBV19 and TRBJ2-7; D unclear. V was trimmed by 3 bases and J by 3 bases, leaving 9 bases between them. This CDR3 is 13 amino acids long. Germline V gene data show CDR1 as LNHDA and CDR2 as SQIVND (reference sequence). The CDR3: CASSIALLYEQYF. The CDR3 DNA reads TGTGCCAGTAGTATTGCCTTACTCTACGAGCAGTACTTC.

The chain is built from TRBV7-9 and TRBJ1-5; D possibly corresponds to TRBD1 (6 bases). The V and J ends lost 5 bases and 5 bases respectively, with 16 bases between them. CDR1 and CDR2 from the germline V gene are SEHNR and FQNEAQ (reference sequence). The CDR3 sequence is 15 residues long. CDR3 in DNA: TGTGCCAGCAGCCTAGGGGGAGGGGGGTATCAGCCCCAGCATTTT. This translates into CASSLGGGGYQPQHF. The whole variable domain, filled in from reference TRBV7-9 and TRBJ1-5, reads DTGVSQNPRHKITKRGQNVTFRCDPISEHNRLYWYRQTLGQGPEFLTYFQNEAQLEKSRLLSDRFSAERPKGSFSTLEIQRTEQGDSAMYLCASSLGGGGYQPQHFGDGTRLSIL.

This chain joins TRBV29-1 and TRBJ2-2, with D possibly matching TRBD2 (6 bases). V lost 5 bases, J lost 4 bases, and 14 bases lay in between. CDR1 and CDR2 (germline): SQVTM, ANQGSEA. This CDR3 has 14 residues. Here the CDR3 DNA reads TGCAGCGTTAGAGGGACTCCAACCACCGGGGAGCTGTTTTTT. Amino acid sequence: CSVRGTPTTGELFF.

The rearrangement joins TRBV9 to TRBJ2-7, with TRBD1 matching 10 bases. J gave up 3 bases and V 4 bases, and 1 base lay outside the gene matches. CDR1 is SGDLS, CDR2 YYNGEE, per germline. The CDR3 has 13 residues. CDR3 sequence reads: CASSRTGGYEQYF. The CDR3 DNA follows: TGTGCCAGCAGCCGGACAGGGGGCTACGAGCAGTACTTC. The whole variable domain, remainder taken from reference TRBV9 and TRBJ2-7, is DSGVTQTPKHLITATGQRVTLRCSPRSGDLSVYWYQQSLDQGLQFLIQYYNGEERAKGNILERFSAQQFPDLHSELNLSSLELGDSALYFCASSRTGGYEQYFGPGTRLTVT.

This sequence joins TRBV4-1 and TRBJ2-5, with TRBD2 identical over 10 bases. The germline V gene has CDR1 MGHRA and CDR2 YSYEKL. V lost 1 base, J lost 3 bases, and 2 bases stayed unmatched. The CDR3 runs 15 residues. The CDR3 sequence is CASSQVLAGEETQYF. In nucleotides, the CDR3 is TGCGCCAGCAGCCAAGTTCTAGCGGGGGAAGAGACCCAGTACTTC.

The chain combines TRBV4-1 with TRBJ2-7; maybe TRBD1 (6 bases). The germline V gene encodes CDR1 MGHRA and CDR2 YSYEKL. The V and J ends lost 3 bases and 7 bases respectively, with 10 bases between them. This CDR3 has 12 residues. Here the CDR3 reads CASSHPRGEQYF. The CDR3 DNA is TGCGCCAGCAGCCACCCGAGGGGGGAGCAGTACTTC.

V gene TRBV29-1 combines with J gene TRBJ2-3, with a possible D match to TRBD2 (6 bases). V lost 6 bases to trimming and J lost 5 bases, with 12 bases between them. Germline assignment: CDR1 SQVTM and CDR2 ANQGSEA. This CDR3 comprises 12 residues. This CDR3 is CSVVPEGDTQYF. In DNA, the CDR3 is TGCAGCGTAGTACCGGAGGGAGATACGCAGTATTTT.

The chain joins TRBV19 to TRBJ1-1, with TRBD1 matching over 7 bases. From germline, CDR1 is LNHDA and CDR2 SQIVND (reference sequence). V trimming: 4 bases; J trimming: 1 base; junction bases outside the gene matches: 12. This CDR3 region has 17 residues. The CDR3 bases are TGTGCCAGTAGTACCGACTCCTTGACAGGGAAGAACACTGAAGCTTTCTTT. Its protein is CASSTDSLTGKNTEAFF.

The chain uses TRBV4-2 and TRBJ1-1, with D perhaps matching TRBD1 (5 bases). Germline V gene data show CDR1 as LGHNA and CDR2 as YNFKEQ. V was trimmed by 1 base and J by 4 bases, leaving 13 bases between them. CDR3 length: 15 amino acids. This CDR3 is CASSQGQRLGTEAFF. The CDR3 nucleotides are TGTGCCAGCAGCCAAGGACAGAGGCTCGGCACTGAAGCTTTCTTT.

This clone was seen once. V gene TRBV2 combines with J gene TRBJ2-7; 12 bases fit TRBD2. CDR3 length: 16 amino acids. CDR1 and CDR2 from the germline V gene are SNHLY and FYNNEI. V gave up 5 bases and J gave up 1 base; unmatched junction bases: 6. The CDR3 protein is CASSRTSGIRSYEQYF. Here the CDR3 DNA reads TGTGCCAGCAGTCGGACTAGCGGGATTCGGTCCTACGAGCAGTACTTC. The variable domain in full, completed from reference TRBV2 and TRBJ2-7, reads EPEVTQTPSHQVTQMGQEVILRCVPISNHLYFYWYRQILGQKVEFLVSFYNNEISEKSEIFDDQFSVERPDGSNFTLKIRSTKLEDSAMYFCASSRTSGIRSYEQYFGPGTRLTVT.

The chain combines TRBV5-1 with TRBJ1-4; TRBD1 matches at 8 bases. This CDR3 comprises 14 residues. CDR1 is SGHRS and CDR2 is YFSETQ in the germline V gene. With V trimmed by 1 base and J by 7 bases, 3 bases remained unmatched. DNA for the CDR3: TGCGCCAGCAGCTTGCAGGGGGCAGGTGAAAAACTGTTTTTT. Its translation: CASSLQGAGEKLFF. The full variable domain, its missing parts supplied by reference TRBV5-1 and TRBJ1-4, is KAGVTQTPRYLIKTRGQQVTLSCSPISGHRSVSWYQQTPGQGLQFLFEYFSETQRNKGNFPGRFSGRQFSNSRSEMNVSTLELGDSALYLCASSLQGAGEKLFFGSGTQLSVL.

CDR3 nucleotide sequence: TGTGCCAGCAGCTCGACTAGCGGGAGTAACGAGCAGTACTTC. Translated, it gives CASSSTSGSNEQYF. The V gene is TRBV5-4, the J gene TRBJ2-7; 12 bases fit TRBD2. Trimming removed 3 bases from V and 5 bases from J; junction bases left unmatched: 3. CDR1 and CDR2 from the germline V gene are SGHNT and YYREEE (reference sequence). The CDR3 consists of 14 residues.